This is a list of T cell receptor beta chains from one sample in a study of shared clonotypes between healthy human individuals. This table comes from immunoSEQ multiplex PCR, and its TCRdb copy is limited to in-frame clones, with some not included. The sample lists approximately 350,000 clones; about 74% were seen once. The specimen was memory CD4+ T cells sorted from blood. The receptors come from a man aged 25 to 40 in good health. Each CDR3 is given with its conserved first and last residue. A D gene is named only where the DNA matches it firmly. Some rows mark clone size as missing; the rest say once, few, many or name a class of expanded clone.

d_call j_call clone_size v_call cdr3_aa cdr3_nt
NA TRBJ1-1 NA TRBV27 CASIPDRSLAEAFF TGTGCCAGCATCCCCGACAGGTCCCTGGCTGAAGCTTTCTTT
TRBD1 TRBJ1-5 NA TRBV30 CAWSLGTDQPQHF TGTGCCTGGAGCCTTGGGACAGATCAGCCCCAGCATTTT
NA TRBJ1-5 NA TRBV7-2 CASSASSNQPQHF TGTGCCAGCAGCGCTTCTAGCAATCAGCCCCAGCATTTT
NA TRBJ1-2 NA TRBV7-9 CASSILEGNGYTF TGTGCCAGCAGCATATTGGAGGGGAATGGCTACACCTTC
TRBD1 TRBJ1-5 NA TRBV5-1 CASSLATGEGQPQHF TGCGCCAGCAGCTTGGCTACAGGGGAAGGGCAGCCCCAGCATTTT
NA TRBJ2-5 NA TRBV10-3 CAISEEGTKQETQYF TGTGCCATCAGTGAAGAGGGGACAAAACAAGAGACCCAGTACTTC
TRBD2 TRBJ2-7 NA TRBV19 CASSIAGGYEQYF TGTGCCAGTAGTATAGCGGGAGGCTACGAGCAGTACTTC
NA TRBJ2-1 NA TRBV11-2 CASSLSPYNEQFF TGTGCCAGCAGCTTAAGTCCCTACAATGAGCAGTTCTTC
TRBD1 TRBJ1-5 NA TRBV19 CASGGGLTGRNQPQHF TGTGCCAGTGGAGGAGGGCTGACAGGGCGAAATCAGCCCCAGCATTTT
TRBD2 TRBJ2-7 NA TRBV18 CASSPTSGSSYEQYF TGTGCCAGCTCACCGACTAGCGGGAGCTCCTACGAGCAGTACTTC
TRBD1 TRBJ2-7 NA TRBV5-1 CASSFRDSALEQYF TGCGCCAGCAGCTTCCGGGACAGTGCTCTCGAGCAGTACTTC
TRBD1 TRBJ2-3 NA TRBV5-1 CASSLQGARADTQYF TGCGCCAGCAGCCTACAGGGGGCGCGGGCAGATACGCAGTATTTT
NA TRBJ1-4 NA TRBV5-8 CASSFEGVGDEKLFF TGTGCCAGCAGCTTTGAGGGGGTTGGCGATGAAAAACTGTTTTTT
TRBD2 TRBJ2-3 NA TRBV6-5 CASSYVSGSTDTQYF TGTGCCAGCAGTTACGTTAGCGGGAGCACAGATACGCAGTATTTT
NA TRBJ1-1 NA TRBV29-1 CSVGGPPTEAFF TGCAGCGTTGGTGGACCGCCCACTGAAGCTTTCTTT
NA TRBJ1-5 few TRBV19 CASSPATGSNQPQHF TGTGCCAGTAGCCCCGCTACAGGGAGCAATCAGCCCCAGCATTTT
NA TRBJ1-3 NA TRBV16 CASSQLSGAGNTIYF TGTGCCAGCAGCCAATTATCAGGCGCAGGAAACACCATATATTTT
NA TRBJ1-2 NA TRBV27 CASSLSPGGDGYTF TGTGCCAGCAGTTTATCGCCCGGAGGTGATGGCTACACCTTC
TRBD2 TRBJ2-7 NA TRBV10-3 CAISDPGTRGFPDEQYF TGTGCCATCAGTGATCCCGGGACTAGGGGATTTCCGGACGAGCAGTACTTC
TRBD1 TRBJ2-1 NA TRBV15 CATSRAGTGPNEQFF TGTGCCACCAGCAGAGCCGGGACAGGGCCCAATGAGCAGTTCTTC
NA TRBJ2-7 NA TRBV6-6 CASKDGSEQYF TGTGCCAGCAAGGACGGGAGCGAGCAGTACTTC
NA TRBJ1-1 NA TRBV7-6 CASSSGQKNTEAFF TGTGCCAGCAGCTCCGGACAGAAGAACACTGAAGCTTTCTTT
NA TRBJ1-1 NA TRBV11-2 CASMRYRTENTEAFF TGTGCCAGTATGAGATATCGGACAGAAAACACTGAAGCTTTCTTT
TRBD2 TRBJ2-1 NA TRBV11-3 CASSLGTSGAGEQFF TGTGCCAGCAGCTTGGGGACTAGCGGGGCGGGTGAGCAGTTCTTC
NA TRBJ2-5 few TRBV5-4 CASSLVHTQETQYF TGTGCCAGCAGCTTGGTACACACCCAAGAGACCCAGTACTTC
NA TRBJ2-5 few TRBV18 CASSETGGGAPETQYF TGTGCCAGCTCCGAGACGGGCGGCGGGGCCCCCGAGACCCAGTACTTC
NA TRBJ1-4 NA TRBV5-1 CASSWDRVNEKLFF TGCGCCAGCAGCTGGGACCGAGTAAATGAAAAACTGTTTTTT
TRBD2 TRBJ2-5 NA TRBV18 CASSPITGGNQETQYF TGTGCCAGCTCACCAATTACGGGAGGGAACCAAGAGACCCAGTACTTC
NA TRBJ2-7 NA TRBV7-2 CASSRRAPGYEQYF TGTGCCAGCAGCCGACGGGCCCCCGGGTACGAGCAGTACTTC
NA TRBJ1-1 NA TRBV6-1 CASSGGQGRSNTEAFF TGTGCCAGCAGTGGGGGGCAGGGTCGGTCGAACACTGAAGCTTTCTTT
NA TRBJ2-5 NA TRBV10-1 CASSGSTGAQYF TGCGCCAGCAGCGGATCCACGGGGGCCCAGTACTTC
NA TRBJ2-3 few TRBV27 CASSSTGRLGDTQYF TGTGCCAGCAGTTCCACAGGGCGGTTGGGAGATACGCAGTATTTT
NA TRBJ1-2 NA TRBV5-1 CASRAQAAYTF TGCGCCAGCAGGGCCCAGGCGGCGTACACCTTC
NA TRBJ1-2 NA TRBV7-2 CASSSPGGRGYTF TGTGCCAGCAGCTCGCCCGGGGGCCGGGGCTACACCTTC
NA TRBJ2-7 NA TRBV30 CAWSQSYEQYF TGTGCCTGGAGTCAAAGCTACGAGCAGTACTTC
NA TRBJ2-3 NA TRBV7-8 CASSPVVGTDTQYF TGTGCCAGCAGCCCCGTGGTCGGCACAGATACGCAGTATTTT
NA TRBJ2-1 NA TRBV4-3 CASSQDPGGSYNEQFF TGCGCCAGCAGCCAAGATCCAGGAGGGTCCTACAATGAGCAGTTCTTC
TRBD2 TRBJ2-3 NA TRBV5-4 CASSLGLAGLQGADTQYF TGTGCCAGCAGCTTGGGACTAGCGGGACTGCAAGGGGCAGATACGCAGTATTTT
NA TRBJ2-4 NA TRBV2 CAGSGGPKNIQYF TGTGCCGGCTCCGGGGGTCCCAAAAACATTCAGTACTTC
NA TRBJ2-1 NA TRBV7-6 CASSPAGGGARGEQFF TGTGCCAGCAGCCCGGCCGGGGGCGGCGCCCGAGGTGAGCAGTTCTTC
TRBD2 TRBJ2-3 NA TRBV5-6 CASSPGGTSTDTQYF TGTGCCAGCAGCCCCGGGGGGACTAGCACAGATACGCAGTATTTT
TRBD1 TRBJ1-1 NA TRBV6-4 CASSDCGATGFDNVLNTEAFF TGTGCCAGCAGTGACTGCGGGGCGACAGGGTTTGATAACGTACTGAACACTGAAGCTTTCTTT
NA TRBJ2-3 many TRBV29-1 CSVAGVGGVDTQYF TGCAGCGTTGCGGGTGTAGGGGGAGTAGATACGCAGTATTTT
NA TRBJ2-1 NA TRBV13 CASSPGAGSSYNEQFF TGTGCCAGCAGCCCAGGGGCAGGGAGCTCCTACAATGAGCAGTTCTTC
NA TRBJ2-7 NA TRBV6-1 CASSAKESTAEQYF TGTGCCAGCAGTGCAAAGGAAAGCACCGCAGAGCAGTACTTC
NA TRBJ2-3 few TRBV20-1 CSARLADTQYF TGCAGTGCTAGACTAGCAGATACGCAGTATTTT
NA TRBJ2-1 once TRBV11-3 CASSLDHSPGNEQFF TGTGCCAGCAGCTTAGACCACTCCCCCGGGAATGAGCAGTTCTTC
NA TRBJ2-6 NA TRBV7-3 CASSLTGGGTGANVLTF TGTGCCAGCAGCTTAACCGGCGGAGGTACGGGGGCCAACGTCCTGACTTTC
NA TRBJ2-3 many TRBV5-1 CASSFGTGDTQYF TGCGCCAGCAGCTTCGGAACGGGGGATACGCAGTATTTT
NA TRBJ2-7 few TRBV6-5 CASHKRRGYEQYF TGTGCCAGTCATAAGCGGCGCGGCTACGAGCAGTACTTC
TRBD1 TRBJ2-5 NA TRBV5-8 CASSLWDRQETQYF TGTGCCAGCAGCTTGTGGGACAGACAAGAGACCCAGTACTTC